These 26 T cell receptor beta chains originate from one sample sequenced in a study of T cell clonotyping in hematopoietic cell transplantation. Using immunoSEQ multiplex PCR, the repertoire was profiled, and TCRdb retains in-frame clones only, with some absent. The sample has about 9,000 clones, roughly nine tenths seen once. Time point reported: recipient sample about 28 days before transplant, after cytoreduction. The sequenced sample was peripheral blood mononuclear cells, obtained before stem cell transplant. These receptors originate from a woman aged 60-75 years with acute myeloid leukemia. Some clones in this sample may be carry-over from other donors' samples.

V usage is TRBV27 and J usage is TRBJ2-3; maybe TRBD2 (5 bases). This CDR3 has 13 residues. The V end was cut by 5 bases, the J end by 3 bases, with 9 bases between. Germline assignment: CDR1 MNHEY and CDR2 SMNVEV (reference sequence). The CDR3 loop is CASSVTGTDTQYF. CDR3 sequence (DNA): TGTGCCAGCAGTGTTACGGGGACAGATACGCAGTATTTT.

The CDR3 DNA sequence: TGTGCCAGCAGCTTAAGGGCAAGTCCGGCCGGGGAGCTGTTTTTT. Translation gives CASSLRASPAGELFF. This chain joins TRBV7-3 and TRBJ2-2; no definite D call. Germline CDR1 and CDR2: SGHTA and FQGTGA. V was shortened by 1 base and J by 6 bases, with 12 bases between the two germline ends. CDR3 length: 15 amino acids.

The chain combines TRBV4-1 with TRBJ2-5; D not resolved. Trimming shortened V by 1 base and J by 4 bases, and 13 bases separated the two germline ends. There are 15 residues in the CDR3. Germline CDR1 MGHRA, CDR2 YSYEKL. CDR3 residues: CASSQVVNVAETQYF. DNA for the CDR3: TGCGCCAGCAGCCAAGTAGTGAACGTAGCAGAGACCCAGTACTTC.

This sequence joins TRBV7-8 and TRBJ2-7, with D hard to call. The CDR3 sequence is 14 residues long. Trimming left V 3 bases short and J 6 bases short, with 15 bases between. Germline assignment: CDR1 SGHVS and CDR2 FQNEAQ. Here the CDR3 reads CASSFGSLLVEQYV. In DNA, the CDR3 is TGTGCCAGCAGCTTCGGCAGCCTTCTGGTCGAGCAGTACGTC.

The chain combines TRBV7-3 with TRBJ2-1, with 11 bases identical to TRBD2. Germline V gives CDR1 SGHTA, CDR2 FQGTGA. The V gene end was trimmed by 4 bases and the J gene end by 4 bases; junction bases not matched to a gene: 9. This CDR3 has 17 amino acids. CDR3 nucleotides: TGTGCCAGCAGCTGGGCCTCAGGGACTAGCGGTTACAATGAGCAGTTCTTC. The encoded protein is CASSWASGTSGYNEQFF.

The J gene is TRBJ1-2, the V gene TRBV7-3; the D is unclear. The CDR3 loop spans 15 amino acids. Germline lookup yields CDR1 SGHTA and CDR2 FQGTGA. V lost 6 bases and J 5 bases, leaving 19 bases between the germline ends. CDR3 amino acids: CASSFTRHRGYGYTF. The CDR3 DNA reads TGTGCCAGCAGTTTTACCCGGCATCGGGGATATGGCTACACCTTC. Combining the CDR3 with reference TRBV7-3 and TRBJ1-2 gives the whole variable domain GAGVSQTPSNKVTEKGKYVELRCDPISGHTALYWYRQSLGQGPEFLIYFQGTGAADDSGLPNDRFFAVRPEGSVSTLKIQRTERGDSAVYLCASSFTRHRGYGYTFGSGTRLTVV.

The CDR3 DNA reads as TGTGCCAGCAGTTTATCTGGGACAGGCCAAGAGACCCAGTACTTC. Its translation is CASSLSGTGQETQYF. The rearrangement joins TRBV27 to TRBJ2-5, with 8 bases that match TRBD1. Trimming cost V 0 bases and J 1 base; bases outside gene matches: 1. Per the germline V gene, CDR1 is MNHEY and CDR2 is SMNVEV (reference sequence). The CDR3 loop spans 15 amino acids.

The CDR3 region is CASSPSDRGIDTQYF. DNA of the CDR3: TGTGCCAGCAGTCCTTCGGACAGGGGGATAGATACGCAGTATTTT. The chain recombines TRBV28 with TRBJ2-3; 10 bases are shared with TRBD1. J gave up 5 bases and V 5 bases, and 7 bases lay outside the gene matches. The CDR3 is 15 amino acids. CDR1 is MDHEN, CDR2 SYDVKM, per germline.

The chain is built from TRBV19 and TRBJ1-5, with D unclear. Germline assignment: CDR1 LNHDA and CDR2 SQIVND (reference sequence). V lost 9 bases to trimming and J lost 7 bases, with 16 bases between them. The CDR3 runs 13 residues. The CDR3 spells CASRLGPVQPQHF. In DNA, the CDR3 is TGTGCCAGCCGCCTAGGGCCAGTCCAGCCCCAGCATTTT.

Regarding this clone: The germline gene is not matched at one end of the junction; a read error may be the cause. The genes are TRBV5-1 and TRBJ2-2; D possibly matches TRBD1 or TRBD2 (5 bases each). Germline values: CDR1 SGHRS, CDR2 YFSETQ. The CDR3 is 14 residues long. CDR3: CASTLRGVSGELFF. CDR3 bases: TGCGCCAGCACCTTGAGGGGCGTAAGCGGGGAGCTGTTTTTT.

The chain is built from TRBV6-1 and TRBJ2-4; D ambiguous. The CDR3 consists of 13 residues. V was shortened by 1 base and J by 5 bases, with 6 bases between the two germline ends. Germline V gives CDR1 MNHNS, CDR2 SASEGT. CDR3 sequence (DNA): TGTGCCAGCAGTGAAGGTTACCAAAACATTCAGTACTTC. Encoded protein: CASSEGYQNIQYF.

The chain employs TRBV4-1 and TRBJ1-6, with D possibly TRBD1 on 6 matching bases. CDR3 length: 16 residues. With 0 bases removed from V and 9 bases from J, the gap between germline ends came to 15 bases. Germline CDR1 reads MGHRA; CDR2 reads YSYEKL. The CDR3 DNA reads TGCGCCAGCAGCCAAGAGTTACGGGGGGGCGCTTCACCCCTCCACTTT. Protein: CASSQELRGGASPLHF.

CDR3 DNA: TGTGCCAGCAGCTTAGACTGGGTTGGCGGGCAAGAGACCCAGTACTTC. Encoded protein: CASSLDWVGGQETQYF. V and J are TRBV11-1 and TRBJ2-5; weak D call: TRBD2 (5 bases). V gave up 1 base and J gave up 2 bases, with 14 bases separating them. Germline V gives CDR1 SGHAT, CDR2 FQDESV (reference sequence). CDR3 length: 16 residues.

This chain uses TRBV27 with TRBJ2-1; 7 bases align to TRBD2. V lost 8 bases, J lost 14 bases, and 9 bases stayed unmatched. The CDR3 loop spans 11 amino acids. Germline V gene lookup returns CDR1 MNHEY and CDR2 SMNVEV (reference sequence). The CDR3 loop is CASGGGAPKFF. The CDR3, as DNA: TGTGCCAGCGGGGGGGGAGCTCCGAAGTTCTTC.

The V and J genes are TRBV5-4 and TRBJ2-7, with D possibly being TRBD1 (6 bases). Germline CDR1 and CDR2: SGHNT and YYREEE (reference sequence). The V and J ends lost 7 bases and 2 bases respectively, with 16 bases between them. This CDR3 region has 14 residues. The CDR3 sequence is CASARGHGAYEQYF. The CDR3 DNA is TGTGCCAGCGCCCGGGGACACGGTGCCTACGAGCAGTACTTC.

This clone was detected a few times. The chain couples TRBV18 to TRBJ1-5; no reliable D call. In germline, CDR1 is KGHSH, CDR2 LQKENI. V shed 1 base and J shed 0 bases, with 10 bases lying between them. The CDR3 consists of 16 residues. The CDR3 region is CASSPLPRGSNQPQHF. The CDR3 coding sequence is TGTGCCAGCTCACCACTACCCCGGGGTAGCAATCAGCCCCAGCATTTT.

As DNA, the CDR3 is TGCGCCAGCAGCTTGGTTACTAGCGTCCTTCAGGGGGATATCCAGTACTTC. Amino acid sequence: CASSLVTSVLQGDIQYF. V usage is TRBV5-1 and J usage is TRBJ2-5; tentatively, D is TRBD1 or TRBD2 (7 bases each). The CDR3 length is 17 residues. CDR1 is SGHRS and CDR2 is YFSETQ in the germline V gene. V dropped 0 bases and J dropped 10 bases, with 25 bases sitting between them. Variable domain in full (rest from reference TRBV5-1 and TRBJ2-5): KAGVTQTPRYLIKTRGQQVTLSCSPISGHRSVSWYQQTPGQGLQFLFEYFSETQRNKGNFPGRFSGRQFSNSRSEMNVSTLELGDSALYLCASSLVTSVLQGDIQYFGPGTRLLVL.

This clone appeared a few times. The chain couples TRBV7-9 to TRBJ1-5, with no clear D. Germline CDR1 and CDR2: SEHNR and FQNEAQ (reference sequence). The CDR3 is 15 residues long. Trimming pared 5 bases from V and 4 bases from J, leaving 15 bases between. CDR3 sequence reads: CASSPDGLGNQPQHF. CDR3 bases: TGTGCCAGCAGCCCGGACGGCCTGGGAAATCAGCCCCAGCATTTT.

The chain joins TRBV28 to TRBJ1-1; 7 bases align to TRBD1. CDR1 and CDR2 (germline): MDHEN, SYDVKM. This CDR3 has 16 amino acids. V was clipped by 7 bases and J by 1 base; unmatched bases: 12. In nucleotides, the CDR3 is TGTGCCAGCATCACACCATCCGGGACAGCGAACACTGAAGCTTTCTTT. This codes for CASITPSGTANTEAFF.

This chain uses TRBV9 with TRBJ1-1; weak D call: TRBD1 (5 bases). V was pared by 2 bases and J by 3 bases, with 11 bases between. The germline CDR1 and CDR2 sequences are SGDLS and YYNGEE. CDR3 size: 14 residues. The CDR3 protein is CASSVTTGDTEAFF. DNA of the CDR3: TGTGCCAGCAGCGTGACCACAGGAGACACTGAAGCTTTCTTT.

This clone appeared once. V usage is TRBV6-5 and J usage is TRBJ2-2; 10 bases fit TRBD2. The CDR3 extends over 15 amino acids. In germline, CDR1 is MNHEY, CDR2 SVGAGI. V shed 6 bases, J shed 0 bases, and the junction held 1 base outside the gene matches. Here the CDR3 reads CASRTSGSNTGELFF. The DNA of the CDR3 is TGTGCCAGCAGGACTAGCGGGTCGAACACCGGGGAGCTGTTTTTT.

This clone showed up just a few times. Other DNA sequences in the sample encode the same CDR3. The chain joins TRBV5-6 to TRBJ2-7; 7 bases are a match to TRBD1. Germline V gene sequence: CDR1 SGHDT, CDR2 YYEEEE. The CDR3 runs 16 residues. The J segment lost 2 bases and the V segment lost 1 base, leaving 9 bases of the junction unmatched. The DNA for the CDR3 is TGTGCCAGCAGCTTGTGGGCGGGCAGGGGGACCTACGAGCAGTACGTC. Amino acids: CASSLWAGRGTYEQYV.

The CDR3 sequence: CSTYPHNYNEQFF. CDR3 in DNA: TGCAGCACCTATCCCCACAATTACAATGAGCAGTTCTTC. The chain is built from TRBV29-1 and TRBJ2-1, with no clear D. V lost 8 bases, J lost 4 bases, and 15 bases lay in between. The germline V gene has CDR1 SQVTM and CDR2 ANQGSEA. The CDR3 spans 13 residues.

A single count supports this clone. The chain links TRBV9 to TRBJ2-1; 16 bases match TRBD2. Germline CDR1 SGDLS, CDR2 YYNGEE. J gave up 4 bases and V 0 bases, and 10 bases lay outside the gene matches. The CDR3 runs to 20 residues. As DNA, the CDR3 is TGTGCCAGCAGCGTAGCCGGGACTAGCGGGAGGGCGGGCGGATACAATGAGCAGTTCTTC. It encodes CASSVAGTSGRAGGYNEQFF.

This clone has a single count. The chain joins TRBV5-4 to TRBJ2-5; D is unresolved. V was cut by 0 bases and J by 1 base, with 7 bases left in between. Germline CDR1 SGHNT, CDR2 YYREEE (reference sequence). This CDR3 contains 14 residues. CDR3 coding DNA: TGTGCCAGCAGCTTGGCCGGAATCCAAGAGACCCAGTACTTC. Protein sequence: CASSLAGIQETQYF.

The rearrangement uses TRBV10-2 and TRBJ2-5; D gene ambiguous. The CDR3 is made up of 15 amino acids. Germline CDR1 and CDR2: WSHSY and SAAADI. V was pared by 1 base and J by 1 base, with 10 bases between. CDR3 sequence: CASSELAAGQETQYF. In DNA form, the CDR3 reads TGCGCCAGCAGTGAGTTGGCAGCAGGCCAAGAGACCCAGTACTTC.